This TCR beta chain was obtained from a study of beta chain features in type 1 diabetes. Study-level points and caveats: Shorter TCRB CDR3s, moderately but significantly so, were found in Type 1 diabetes patients in all four CD4+ subsets. Naive, central memory and Treg TCRB repertoires seemed to resemble each other more closely in patients than they did in healthy donors.

Of the isolated RNA, all was reverse transcribed, and so the sequenced material was expressed TCRB transcripts. Average reads for naive, central memory and regulatory T cell samples were several million. Some clones are missing from TCRdb's copy, which holds only in-frame ones; the method was immunoSEQ multiplex PCR. The sample consists of hundreds of thousands of clones, roughly 12% of them appearing once. As to this clone: Its antigen remains unidentified.

Trimming removed 7 bases from V and 1 base from J, with 19 bases in between. The germline V gene encodes CDR1 MDHEN and CDR2 SYDVKM. This CDR3 contains 16 residues. There was one heparinised blood draw per donor, averaging about 110 mL. Sequencing used naive CD4+ T cells from blood. The chain recombines TRBV28 with TRBJ1-2; D unresolved. The clonotype originates from a man aged 18 to 30 in good health. DNA of the CDR3: TGTGCCAGCAAAGTCATGACAAGACCTTTTAACTATGGCTACACCTTC. Its translation: CASKVMTRPFNYGYTF.